The 19 T cell receptor beta chains below come from one sample, sequenced in a study of early T cells in non-severe SARS-CoV-2 infection. TCRdb re-derived calls from the 5' RACE reads in MiXCR, one entry per CDR3 protein. The data show approximately 50,000 distinct CDR3 sequences, with less than 9.5% seen just once and 4% to 5% held by the top ten. Sequencing was performed on whole blood. The receptor set was obtained from an adult who was a healthcare worker with PCR-confirmed SARS-CoV-2 infection or an uninfected control (not recorded which).

The chain has TRBV3-1 and TRBJ1-1; D gene uncertain. Germline CDR1 reads LGHDT; CDR2 reads YNNKEL (reference sequence). The CDR3 contains 15 residues. Trimming stripped 4 bases from V and 1 base from J, with 13 bases between. The DNA of the CDR3 is TGTGCCAGCAGCCCTAGCAACTACAGGAACACTGAAGCTTTCTTT. Translation gives CASSPSNYRNTEAFF. The whole variable domain, remainder taken from reference TRBV3-1 and TRBJ1-1, is DTAVSQTPKYLVTQMGNDKSIKCEQNLGHDTMYWYKQDSKKFLKIMFSYNNKELIINETVPNRFSPKSPDKAHLNLHINSLELGDSAVYFCASSPSNYRNTEAFFGQGTRLTVV.

V is TRBV5-1 and J is TRBJ2-7; 11 positions agree with TRBD2. Germline CDR1 is SGHRS and CDR2 is YFSETQ. This CDR3 has 15 amino acids. V trimming: 4 bases; J trimming: 4 bases; junction bases outside the gene matches: 7. CDR3 coding DNA: TGCGCCAGCAGCGAGGCACCTAGCGGGAGGTACGAGCAGTACTTC. This gives the protein CASSEAPSGRYEQYF. Based on the CDR3 plus reference TRBV5-1 and TRBJ2-7, the full variable domain is KAGVTQTPRYLIKTRGQQVTLSCSPISGHRSVSWYQQTPGQGLQFLFEYFSETQRNKGNFPGRFSGRQFSNSRSEMNVSTLELGDSALYLCASSEAPSGRYEQYFGPGTRLTVT.

This clonotype came up many times. This CDR3 is CASSVRLGLAGGETQYF. The DNA for the CDR3 is TGCGCCAGCAGCGTACGGTTGGGACTAGCGGGAGGAGAGACCCAGTACTTC. The chain couples TRBV4-1 to TRBJ2-5, with 15 bases lining up with TRBD2. Germline V gives CDR1 MGHRA, CDR2 YSYEKL. Trimming took 5 bases from V and 4 from J; bases not matched to a gene: 8. CDR3 length equals 17 residues.

This chain uses TRBV11-2 with TRBJ1-2, with 7 positions matching TRBD1. V lost 4 bases and J lost 8; bases outside the gene matches: 7. This CDR3 region has 13 residues. Germline V gene data show CDR1 as SGHAT and CDR2 as FQNNGV. The CDR3 coding sequence is TGTGCCAGCAGCTCCGGACAGGTCCGGGGCTACACCTTC. It translates to CASSSGQVRGYTF. Supplemented by reference TRBV11-2 and TRBJ1-2, the full variable domain reads EAGVAQSPRYKIIEKRQSVAFWCNPISGHATLYWYQQILGQGPKLLIQFQNNGVVDDSQLPKDRFSAERLKGVDSTLKIQPAKLEDSAVYLCASSSGQVRGYTFGSGTRLTVV.

This chain connects TRBV30 to TRBJ2-7; no firm D call. The V gene lost 8 bases and the J gene lost 1 base, with 9 bases spanning the gap. The length of the CDR3 is 11 residues. Germline-derived CDR1 and CDR2 are GTSNPN and SVGIG (reference sequence). The DNA for the CDR3 is TGTGCCGGGCTAAGTTCCTACGAGCAGTACTTC. Translated: CAGLSSYEQYF.

This clonotype was counted at least ten times. This rearrangement joins TRBV6-1 to TRBJ2-2; 8 bases are shared with TRBD2. CDR3 size: 16 residues. V shed 1 base, J shed 1 base, and the junction held 2 bases outside the gene matches. CDR1 is MNHNS, CDR2 SASEGT, per germline. The CDR3: CASSEGLAQNTGELFF. Written as DNA, the CDR3 is TGTGCCAGCAGTGAAGGACTAGCGCAGAACACCGGGGAGCTGTTTTTT.

This clonotype was recorded a few times. V is TRBV11-2 and J is TRBJ2-7; no clear D. V gave up 1 base and J gave up 2 bases, with 9 bases separating them. CDR1 and CDR2 from the germline V gene are SGHAT and FQNNGV. The CDR3 has 14 residues. CDR3 sequence: CASSLGPQPYEQYF. CDR3 in DNA: TGTGCCAGCAGCTTAGGCCCCCAGCCCTACGAGCAGTACTTC.

The rearrangement links TRBV20-1 to TRBJ2-2, with 8 bases identical to TRBD2. V was pared by 4 bases and J by 3 bases, with 10 bases of the junction left unmatched. Germline CDR1 and CDR2: DFQATT and SNEGSKA (reference sequence). The CDR3 is 16 residues long. CDR3 bases: TGCAGTGCTAAACCATCCGGGACTAGTGACACCGGGGAGCTGTTTTTT. Translated: CSAKPSGTSDTGELFF.

This sequence joins TRBV29-1 and TRBJ1-1, with D perhaps matching TRBD1 (5 bases). V was shortened by 7 bases and J by 4 bases, with 19 bases between the two germline ends. Germline-derived CDR1 and CDR2 are SQVTM and ANQGSEA. The CDR3 totals 14 residues. CDR3 nucleotide sequence: TGCAGCGCGGGGCCGGTTTTTGACGGCACTGAAGCTTTCTTT. This codes for CSAGPVFDGTEAFF.

The chain is built from TRBV3-1 and TRBJ1-3; possible D gene TRBD1, 5 bases. Trimming removed 4 bases at V and 5 bases at J, with 12 bases between. CDR1 is LGHDT, CDR2 YNNKEL, per germline (reference sequence). CDR3 length: 14 residues. CDR3 in amino acids: CASSLGGTRNTIYF. CDR3 sequence (DNA): TGTGCCAGCAGCCTCGGGGGGACGAGAAACACCATATATTTT.

V usage is TRBV6-6 and J usage is TRBJ2-2, with 10 bases that match TRBD1. CDR1 is MNHNY and CDR2 is SVGAGI in the germline V gene (reference sequence). This CDR3 is 15 amino acids long. V was clipped by 2 bases and J by 5 bases; unmatched bases: 2. The chain's CDR3 is CASSYGTGATGELFF. The CDR3, as DNA: TGTGCCAGCAGTTACGGGACAGGGGCAACCGGGGAGCTGTTTTTT.

V usage is TRBV6-5 and J usage is TRBJ1-1; 9 nucleotides align to TRBD1. CDR3 length: 15 residues. Germline CDR1 and CDR2: MNHEY and SVGAGI. V shed 7 bases and J 1 base; nucleotides not matched to a gene: 7. Here the CDR3 reads CASTYRGLKNTEAFF. CDR3 in DNA: TGTGCCAGCACCTACAGGGGGCTAAAGAACACTGAAGCTTTCTTT.

V and J are TRBV12-5 and TRBJ1-1; D is undetermined. This CDR3 has 13 amino acids. Germline CDR1 and CDR2: LGHNT and FRNRAP. V was clipped by 2 bases and J by 3 bases, with 7 bases between them. The CDR3, as DNA: TGTGCTAGTGGTTTGTTCGAGCACACTGAAGCTTTCTTT. This gives the protein CASGLFEHTEAFF.

This clonotype is deemed medium-sized. The J gene is TRBJ1-1, the V gene TRBV5-6, with D tentatively TRBD1 (5 bases). Looked up from germline, CDR1 is SGHDT and CDR2 is YYEEEE. The CDR3 contains 15 residues. Deletions cut 3 bases from V and 2 bases from J, with 14 bases between. CDR3 nucleotide sequence: TGTGCCAGCAGCTCAGACGGGACCGCAAACACTGAAGCTTTCTTT. This codes for CASSSDGTANTEAFF.

This chain connects TRBV6-1 to TRBJ2-1; TRBD1 is a possible D gene (6 bases). Trimming took 6 bases from V and 0 from J, leaving 9 bases between them. Per germline, CDR1 MNHNS and CDR2 SASEGT. The CDR3 length is 14 residues. The CDR3 sequence: CASRGHYSYNEQFF. The CDR3 bases are TGTGCCAGCAGGGGACATTACTCCTACAATGAGCAGTTCTTC.

This clonotype was seen a few times. The V call is TRBV20-1, the J call TRBJ2-5; TRBD1 matches at 11 bases. The junction had 10 bases not matched to a gene; V was cut back by 4 bases and J by 9 bases. The CDR3 runs 14 residues. Per the germline V gene, CDR1 is DFQATT and CDR2 is SNEGSKA (reference sequence). The CDR3 bases are TGCAGTGCTACAATGGACAGGGGGCTAGGGTCCCAGTACTTC. It codes for CSATMDRGLGSQYF.

Only a few counts were recorded for this clonotype. This chain joins TRBV28 and TRBJ1-1; the match to TRBD1 covers 7 bases. The CDR3 loop spans 13 amino acids. Per germline, CDR1 MDHEN and CDR2 SYDVKM. The V gene end was trimmed by 6 bases and the J gene end by 1 base; junction bases not matched to a gene: 2. The CDR3 is CASRRTGNTEAFF. CDR3 nucleotides: TGTGCCAGCAGAAGGACAGGGAACACTGAAGCTTTCTTT. The variable domain in full, completed from reference TRBV28 and TRBJ1-1, reads DVKVTQSSRYLVKRTGEKVFLECVQDMDHENMFWYRQDPGLGLRLIYFSYDVKMKEKGDIPEGYSVSREKKERFSLILESASTNQTSMYLCASRRTGNTEAFFGQGTRLTVV.

Details on this clonotype: A read error may account for a junction end that differs from germline. This chain connects TRBV7-7 to TRBJ2-1, with TRBD2 as a possible D gene (5 bases). CDR1 is SSHAT, CDR2 FNYEAQ, per germline (reference sequence). The CDR3 loop spans 15 amino acids. This chain's CDR3 is CASSLCRPGYNEQFF. CDR3 DNA: TGTGCTAGCAGCTTGTGCAGGCCGGGGTACAATGAGCAGTTCTTC. The full variable domain, rest sourced from reference TRBV7-7 and TRBJ2-1, is GAGVSQSPRYKVTKRGQDVTLRCDPISSHATLYWYQQALGQGPEFLTYFNYEAQPDKSGLPSDRFSAERPEGSISTLTIQRTEQRDSAMYRCASSLCRPGYNEQFFGPGTRLTVL.

The chain combines TRBV20-1 with TRBJ2-1, with D hard to call. This CDR3 is built from 14 residues. CDR1 DFQATT and CDR2 SNEGSKA come from the germline V gene (reference sequence). V lost 3 bases and J lost 0, with 9 bases in between. The CDR3 DNA follows: TGCAGTGCTAGGGAACCTAGCTCCTACAATGAGCAGTTCTTC. It codes for CSAREPSSYNEQFF.